The following is a T cell receptor beta chain sequence with its context. The cohort comprised adults aged roughly 18 to 100 years residing in 20 to 30 US areas. Cohort placement rested on clinical history that participants reported themselves. The data derive from a study of blood T cell repertoires in COVID-19. The method was immunoSEQ multiplex PCR; TCRdb's version includes in-frame clones alone and lacks a portion of them. This table holds some 350,000 clones, around 89% found once. Deletions cut 3 bases from V and 4 bases from J, with 7 bases between. CDR3 size: 13 residues. Germline CDR1 and CDR2: MNHNS and SASEGT.

The specimen sequenced was PBMCs or T cells enriched from blood (not recorded which). This TCR was sampled from a man aged 18 to 29 who had recovered from COVID-19. The genes are TRBV6-1 and TRBJ1-5, with D perhaps TRBD1 (6 bases). CDR3 amino acids: CASSEGANQPQHF. CDR3 DNA sequence: TGTGCCAGCAGTGAGGGGGCTAATCAGCCCCAGCATTTT.